A selection of T cell receptor beta chains follows, all from one sample in a study of cytomegalovirus exposure and HLA in healthy donors. Profiled with immunoSEQ multiplex PCR; TCRdb holds only in-frame clones, not every one. This sample lists 55,000 or so clones; its ten largest clones have approximately 11%. Sequencing input: PBMCs. The source is a woman aged 50 to 60 in good health and CMV-seropositive. Each CDR3 is given with its conserved first and last residue. D genes are given only for firm matches.

len	d_gene	v_gene	j_gene	CDR3aa	CDR3nt
14	NA	TRBV5-1	TRBJ2-5	CASSLVGYQETQYF	TGCGCCAGCAGCCTAGTCGGGTACCAAGAGACCCAGTACTTC
17	NA	TRBV28	TRBJ2-2	CASRLPGGRKNTGELFF	TGTGCCAGCAGACTTCCAGGGGGGCGCAAAAACACCGGGGAGCTGTTTTTT
16	TRBD1	TRBV4-3	TRBJ1-1	CASSQDWGGQGYAAFF	TGCGCCAGCAGCCAAGATTGGGGCGGACAGGGGTATGCGGCTTTCTTT
15	TRBD1	TRBV7-2	TRBJ1-5	CASSLRQGVGQPQHF	TGTGCCAGCAGCTTAAGACAGGGGGTCGGCCAGCCCCAGCATTTT
14	NA	TRBV6-5	TRBJ1-1	CASSYGGVTTEAFF	TGTGCCAGCAGTTACGGGGGGGTCACCACTGAAGCTTTCTTT
18	TRBD2	TRBV5-5	TRBJ2-3	CASSLVRGSGRFTDTQYF	TGTGCCAGCAGCTTGGTACGTGGGAGCGGGAGGTTCACAGATACGCAGTATTTT
14	NA	TRBV7-2	TRBJ1-2	CASTLQGLNYGYTF	TGTGCCAGCACCCTGCAGGGCTTAAACTATGGCTACACCTTC
15	NA	TRBV9	TRBJ2-5	CASSVVQGGQETQYF	TGTGCCAGCAGCGTTGTACAAGGGGGCCAAGAGACCCAGTACTTC
15	NA	TRBV30	TRBJ2-2	CAWSRGTVITGELFF	TGTGCCTGGAGTCGGGGGACAGTAATCACCGGGGAGCTGTTTTTT
12	NA	TRBV6-1	TRBJ2-2	CASSIGAGELFF	TGTGCCAGCAGTATCGGGGCCGGGGAGCTGTTTTTT
14	TRBD2	TRBV6-5	TRBJ2-7	CASSEPSGRLRQYF	TGTGCCAGCAGTGAGCCTAGCGGGAGGTTGAGGCAGTACTTC
14	TRBD2	TRBV5-1	TRBJ2-7	CASSWTSGSYEQYF	TGCGCCAGCAGCTGGACTAGCGGGAGTTACGAGCAGTACTTC
14	TRBD1	TRBV7-9	TRBJ1-2	CASSLDRALYGYTF	TGTGCCAGCAGCCTGGACAGGGCCCTCTATGGCTACACCTTC
13	NA	TRBV6-1	TRBJ1-3	CASSDPPGNTIYF	TGTGCCAGCAGTGATCCTCCTGGAAACACCATATATTTT
15	NA	TRBV6-5	TRBJ2-1	CASSYGGVFGNEQFF	TGTGCCAGCAGTTACGGCGGGGTCTTTGGTAATGAGCAGTTCTTC
13	TRBD1	TRBV5-1	TRBJ2-4	CASSFQGQVDQYF	TGCGCCAGCAGCTTCCAAGGACAGGTTGATCAGTACTTC
15	NA	TRBV7-5	TRBJ2-1	CVGSFKRRLYNEQFF	TGTGTCGGAAGCTTCAAGCGGAGGTTATACAATGAGCAGTTCTTC
14	NA	TRBV28	TRBJ2-1	CASSLAATYNEQFF	TGTGCCAGCAGCTTAGCGGCTACCTACAATGAGCAGTTCTTC
14	TRBD1	TRBV28	TRBJ1-2	CASSWTPGQGGYTF	TGTGCCAGCAGTTGGACGCCGGGACAGGGTGGCTACACCTTC
14	TRBD2	TRBV7-9	TRBJ2-5	CASSLAGGKETQYF	TGTGCCAGCAGCCTGGCGGGGGGGAAGGAGACCCAGTACTTC
15	NA	TRBV4-2	TRBJ1-6	CASSQGQFAGSPLHF	TGTGCCAGCAGCCAAGGGCAGTTCGCGGGGTCACCCCTCCACTTT
15	TRBD2	TRBV11-2	TRBJ2-5	CAVAGGGYLTETQYF	TGTGCCGTAGCGGGGGGAGGCTACCTAACAGAGACCCAGTACTTC
17	TRBD2	TRBV4-1	TRBJ2-3	CASSQLLAGLNTDTQYF	TGCGCCAGCAGCCAGCTACTAGCGGGACTAAACACAGATACGCAGTATTTT
15	TRBD1	TRBV5-4	TRBJ2-1	CASSLGQGVTNEQFF	TGTGCCAGCAGCTTAGGACAGGGGGTAACCAATGAGCAGTTCTTC
14	TRBD1	TRBV15	TRBJ2-5	CATSRDRGQETQYF	TGTGCCACCAGCAGAGACAGGGGGCAAGAGACCCAGTACTTC
15	NA	TRBV6-6	TRBJ1-5	CASSYGAGVNQPQHF	TGTGCCAGCAGTTACGGGGCAGGTGTCAATCAGCCCCAGCATTTT
17	NA	TRBV6-1	TRBJ1-5	CASSEGKQGVTQRPQHF	TGTGCCAGCAGTGAGGGAAAACAGGGCGTTACGCAACGGCCCCAGCATTTT
14	NA	TRBV18	TRBJ1-2	CASSPRPGTAGYTF	TGTGCCAGCTCACCACGCCCCGGTACCGCAGGCTACACCTTC
13	TRBD2	TRBV18	TRBJ2-1	CASSGGGYNEQFF	TGTGCCAGCTCAGGCGGGGGCTACAATGAGCAGTTCTTC
15	TRBD1	TRBV10-1	TRBJ2-7	CASSGPPGQGHEQYF	TGCGCCAGCAGTGGGCCCCCGGGACAGGGCCACGAGCAGTACTTC
15	NA	TRBV7-9	TRBJ1-4	CASSLGDKRNEKLFF	TGTGCCAGCAGCTTAGGGGACAAGCGGAATGAAAAACTGTTTTTT
13	NA	TRBV28	TRBJ1-1	CASSPPYNTEAFF	TGTGCCAGCAGTCCCCCTTATAACACTGAAGCTTTCTTT
17	TRBD2	TRBV18	TRBJ2-3	CASSQRGAGGATDTQYF	TGTGCCAGCTCCCAACGGGGGGCGGGGGGAGCGACAGATACGCAGTATTTT
15	NA	TRBV18	TRBJ1-4	CASSRPGATNEKLFF	TGTGCCAGCTCTCGGCCAGGGGCAACTAATGAAAAACTGTTTTTT
15	NA	TRBV6-5	TRBJ2-7	CASSPGRGYSYEQYF	TGTGCCAGCAGCCCCGGCAGAGGGTACTCCTACGAGCAGTACTTC
16	TRBD1	TRBV13	TRBJ1-2	CASNQEQGRGYYGYTF	TGTGCCAGCAACCAAGAACAGGGGCGAGGGTACTATGGCTACACCTTC
13	TRBD1	TRBV10-2	TRBJ1-4	CASTRDRREKLFF	TGCGCCAGCACCCGGGACAGGAGGGAAAAACTGTTTTTT
15	TRBD2	TRBV10-2	TRBJ2-7	CASTARTSGTYEQYF	TGCGCCAGCACCGCACGGACTAGCGGGACCTACGAGCAGTACTTC
15	TRBD1	TRBV6-5	TRBJ1-4	CASSFRDRGVEKLFF	TGTGCCAGCAGTTTCCGAGACAGGGGTGTCGAAAAACTGTTTTTT
14	NA	TRBV5-1	TRBJ1-2	CASSLVQAPGGYTF	TGCGCCAGCAGCTTGGTGCAGGCTCCAGGGGGCTACACCTTC
15	NA	TRBV28	TRBJ1-2	CASSPSDSPRYGYTF	TGTGCCAGCAGTCCCTCGGACTCGCCGAGGTATGGCTACACCTTC
13	NA	TRBV6-4	TRBJ2-1	CASSDSPFNEQFF	TGTGCCAGCAGTGACTCCCCTTTTAATGAGCAGTTCTTC
21	TRBD2	TRBV7-8	TRBJ2-7	CASSLLPVPGLAGGPLYEQYF	TGTGCCAGCAGTTTACTACCTGTACCGGGACTAGCGGGGGGGCCTTTATACGAGCAGTACTTC
14	NA	TRBV30	TRBJ1-6	CAWSGTRGNSPLHF	TGTGCCTGGAGTGGTACCAGGGGAAATTCACCCCTCCACTTT
15	TRBD2	TRBV6-1	TRBJ2-2	CASTRLAGVSGELFF	TGTGCCAGCACCAGACTAGCGGGGGTGTCCGGGGAGCTGTTTTTT
14	NA	TRBV7-9	TRBJ2-1	CASSLAGSYNEQFF	TGTGCCAGCAGCTTAGCTGGCAGCTACAATGAGCAGTTCTTC
11	NA	TRBV7-8	TRBJ1-2	CASSLEERYTF	TGTGCCAGCAGCTTAGAAGAGCGCTACACCTTC
14	NA	TRBV4-3	TRBJ1-4	CASSQDTLREKLFF	TGCGCCAGCAGCCAAGATACGTTGCGTGAAAAACTGTTTTTT
16	NA	TRBV4-1	TRBJ1-4	CASSQDQAPRDEKLFF	TGCGCCAGCAGCCAAGATCAAGCACCGAGGGATGAAAAACTGTTTTTT
18	TRBD1	TRBV7-9	TRBJ2-7	CAPSVTWTGPLQHYEQYF	TGTGCCCCCAGCGTTACCTGGACAGGACCCTTACAACATTACGAGCAGTACTTC